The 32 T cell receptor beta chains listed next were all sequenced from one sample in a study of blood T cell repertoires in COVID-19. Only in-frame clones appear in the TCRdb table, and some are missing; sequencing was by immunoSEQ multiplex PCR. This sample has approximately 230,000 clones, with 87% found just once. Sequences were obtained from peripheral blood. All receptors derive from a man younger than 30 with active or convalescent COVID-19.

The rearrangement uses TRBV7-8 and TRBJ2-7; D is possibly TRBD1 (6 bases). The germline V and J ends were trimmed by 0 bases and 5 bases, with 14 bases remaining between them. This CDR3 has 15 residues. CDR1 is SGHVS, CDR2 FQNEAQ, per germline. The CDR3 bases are TGTGCCAGCAGCTTAGCTTCGGGCAGGGGTGACGAGCAGTACTTC. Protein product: CASSLASGRGDEQYF.

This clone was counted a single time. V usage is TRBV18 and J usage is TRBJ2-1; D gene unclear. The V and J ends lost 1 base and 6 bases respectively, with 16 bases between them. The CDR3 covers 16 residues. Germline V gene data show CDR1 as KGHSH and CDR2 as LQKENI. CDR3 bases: TGTGCCAGCTCACCACGTCTTTCAGCGACGGTCAATGAGCAGTTCTTC. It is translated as CASSPRLSATVNEQFF.

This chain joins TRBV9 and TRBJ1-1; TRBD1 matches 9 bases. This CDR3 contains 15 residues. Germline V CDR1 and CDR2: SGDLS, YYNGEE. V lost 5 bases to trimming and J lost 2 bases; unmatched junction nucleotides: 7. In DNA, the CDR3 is TGTGCCAGCAGGGCAGGGACAGGGATAAACACTGAAGCTTTCTTT. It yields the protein CASRAGTGINTEAFF.

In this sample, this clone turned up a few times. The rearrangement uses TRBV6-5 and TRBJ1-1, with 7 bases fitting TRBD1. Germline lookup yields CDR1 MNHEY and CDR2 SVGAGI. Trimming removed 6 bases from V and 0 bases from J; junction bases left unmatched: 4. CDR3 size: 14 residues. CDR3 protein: CASRTGQLNTEAFF. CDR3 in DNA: TGTGCCAGCAGGACGGGACAGCTGAACACTGAAGCTTTCTTT.

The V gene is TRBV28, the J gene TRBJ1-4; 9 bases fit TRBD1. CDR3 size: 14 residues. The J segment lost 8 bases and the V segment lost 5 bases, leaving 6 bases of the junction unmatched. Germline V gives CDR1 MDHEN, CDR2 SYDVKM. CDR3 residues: CASSRDRGDEKLFF. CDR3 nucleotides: TGTGCCAGCAGTAGAGACAGGGGGGACGAAAAACTGTTTTTT.

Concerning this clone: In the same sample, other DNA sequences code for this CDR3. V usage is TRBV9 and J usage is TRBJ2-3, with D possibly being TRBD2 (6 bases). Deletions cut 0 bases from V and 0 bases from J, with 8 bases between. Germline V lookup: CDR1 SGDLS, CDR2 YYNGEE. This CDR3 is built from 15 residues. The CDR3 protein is CASSVGGGSTDTQYF. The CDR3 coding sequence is TGTGCCAGCAGCGTAGGTGGGGGGAGCACAGATACGCAGTATTTT.

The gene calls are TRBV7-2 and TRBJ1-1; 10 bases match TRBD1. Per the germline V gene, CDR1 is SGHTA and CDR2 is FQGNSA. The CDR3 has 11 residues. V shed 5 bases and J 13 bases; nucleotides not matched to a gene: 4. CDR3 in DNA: TGTGCCAGCAGCCAAGGGACAGGGGTTTTCTTT. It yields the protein CASSQGTGVFF. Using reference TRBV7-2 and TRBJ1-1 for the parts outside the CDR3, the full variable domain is GAGVSQSPSNKVTEKGKDVELRCDPISGHTALYWYRQSLGQGLEFLIYFQGNSAPDKSGLPSDRFSAERTGGSVSTLTIQRTQQEDSAVYLCASSQGTGVFFGQGTRLTVV.

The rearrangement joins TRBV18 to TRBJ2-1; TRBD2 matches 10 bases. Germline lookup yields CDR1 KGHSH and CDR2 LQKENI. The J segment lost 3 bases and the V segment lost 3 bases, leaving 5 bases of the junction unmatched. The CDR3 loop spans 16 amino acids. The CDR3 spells CASSPRTSGDYNEQFF. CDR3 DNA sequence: TGTGCCAGCTCACCTAGGACTAGCGGAGACTACAATGAGCAGTTCTTC.

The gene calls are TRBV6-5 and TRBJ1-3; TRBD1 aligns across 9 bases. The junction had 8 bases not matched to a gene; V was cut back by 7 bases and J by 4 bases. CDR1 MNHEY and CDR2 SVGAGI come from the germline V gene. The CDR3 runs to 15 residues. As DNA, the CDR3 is TGTGCCAGCATCCCGGGACAGGGAACAGGAAACACCATATATTTT. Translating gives CASIPGQGTGNTIYF.

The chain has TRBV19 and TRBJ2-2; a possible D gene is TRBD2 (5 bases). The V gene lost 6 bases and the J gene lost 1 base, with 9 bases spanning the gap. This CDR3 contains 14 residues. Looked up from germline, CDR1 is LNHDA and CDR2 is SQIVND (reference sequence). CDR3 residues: CASRRTGNTGELFF. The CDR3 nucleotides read TGTGCCAGTAGGAGGACTGGGAACACCGGGGAGCTGTTTTTT.

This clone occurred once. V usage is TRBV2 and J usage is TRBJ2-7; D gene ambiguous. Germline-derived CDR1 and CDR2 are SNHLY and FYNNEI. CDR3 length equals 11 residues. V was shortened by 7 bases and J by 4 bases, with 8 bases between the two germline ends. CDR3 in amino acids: CASMRWYEQYF. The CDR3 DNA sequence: TGTGCCAGCATGAGATGGTACGAGCAGTACTTC.

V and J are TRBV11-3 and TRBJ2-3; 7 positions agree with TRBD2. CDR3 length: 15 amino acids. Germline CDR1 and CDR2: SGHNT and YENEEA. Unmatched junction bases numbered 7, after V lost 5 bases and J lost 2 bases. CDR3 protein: CASSGGGDLTDTQYF. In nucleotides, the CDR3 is TGTGCCAGCAGCGGGGGAGGGGACCTCACAGATACGCAGTATTTT.

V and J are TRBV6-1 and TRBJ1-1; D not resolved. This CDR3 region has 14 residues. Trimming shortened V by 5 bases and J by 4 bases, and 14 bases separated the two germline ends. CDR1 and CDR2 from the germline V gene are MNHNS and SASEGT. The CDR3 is CASSQDPEGTEAFF. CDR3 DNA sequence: TGTGCCAGCAGTCAAGACCCGGAGGGCACTGAAGCTTTCTTT.

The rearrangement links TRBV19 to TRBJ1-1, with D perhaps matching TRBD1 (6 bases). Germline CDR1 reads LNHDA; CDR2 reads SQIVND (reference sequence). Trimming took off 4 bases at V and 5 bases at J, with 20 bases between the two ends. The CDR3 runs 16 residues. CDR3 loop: CASSSYSGHLGTEAFF. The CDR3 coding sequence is TGTGCCAGTAGTAGTTACTCGGGACACTTGGGGACTGAAGCTTTCTTT.

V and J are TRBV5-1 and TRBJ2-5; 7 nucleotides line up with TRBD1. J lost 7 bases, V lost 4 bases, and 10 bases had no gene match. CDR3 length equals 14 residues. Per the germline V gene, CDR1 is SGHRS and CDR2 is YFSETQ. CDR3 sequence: CASSRTGDPPTQYF. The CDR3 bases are TGCGCCAGCAGCAGAACAGGGGACCCCCCGACCCAGTACTTC.

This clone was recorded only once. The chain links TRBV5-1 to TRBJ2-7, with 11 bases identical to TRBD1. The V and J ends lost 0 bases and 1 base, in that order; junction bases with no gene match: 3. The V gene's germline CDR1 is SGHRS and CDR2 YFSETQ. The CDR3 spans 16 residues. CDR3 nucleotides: TGCGCCAGCAGCTTGGCGGGACAGGGGGTTTCCTACGAGCAGTACTTC. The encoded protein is CASSLAGQGVSYEQYF.

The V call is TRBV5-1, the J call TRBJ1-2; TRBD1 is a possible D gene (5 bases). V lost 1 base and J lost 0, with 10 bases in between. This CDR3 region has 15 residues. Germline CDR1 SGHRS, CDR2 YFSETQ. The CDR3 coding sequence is TGCGCCAGCAGCTTGTTTCAGGGATCTAACTATGGCTACACCTTC. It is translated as CASSLFQGSNYGYTF.

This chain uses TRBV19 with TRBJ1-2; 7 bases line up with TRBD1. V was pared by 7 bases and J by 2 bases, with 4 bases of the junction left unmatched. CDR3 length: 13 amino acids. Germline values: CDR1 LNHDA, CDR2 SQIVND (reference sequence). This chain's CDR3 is CASTGQTNYGYTF. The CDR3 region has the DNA TGTGCCAGTACGGGACAGACCAACTATGGCTACACCTTC.

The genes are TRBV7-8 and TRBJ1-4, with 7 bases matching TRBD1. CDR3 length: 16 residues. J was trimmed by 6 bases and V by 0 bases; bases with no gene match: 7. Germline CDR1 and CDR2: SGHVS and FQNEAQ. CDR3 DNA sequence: TGTGCCAGCAGCTTAGCATCCGGGACAGCTTATGAAAAACTGTTTTTT. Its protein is CASSLASGTAYEKLFF.

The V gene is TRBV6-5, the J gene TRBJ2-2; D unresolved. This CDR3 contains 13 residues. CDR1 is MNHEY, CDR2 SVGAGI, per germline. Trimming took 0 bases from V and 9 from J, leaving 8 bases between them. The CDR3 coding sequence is TGTGCCAGCAGTTACTCCTTTATAAGGGAGCTGTTTTTT. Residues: CASSYSFIRELFF.

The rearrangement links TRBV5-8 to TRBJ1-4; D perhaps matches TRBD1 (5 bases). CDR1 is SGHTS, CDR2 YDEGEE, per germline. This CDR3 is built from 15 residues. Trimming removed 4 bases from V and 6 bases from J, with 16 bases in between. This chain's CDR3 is CASSPGLLGHEKLFF. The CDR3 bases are TGTGCCAGCAGCCCCGGTCTCCTGGGGCATGAAAAACTGTTTTTT.

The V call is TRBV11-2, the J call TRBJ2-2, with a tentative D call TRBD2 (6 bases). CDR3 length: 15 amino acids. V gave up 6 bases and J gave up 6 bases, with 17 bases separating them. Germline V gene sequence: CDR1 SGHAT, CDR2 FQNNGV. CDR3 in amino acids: CASSWDLALPGELFF. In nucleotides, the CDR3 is TGTGCCAGCAGTTGGGACCTAGCGTTACCCGGGGAGCTGTTTTTT.

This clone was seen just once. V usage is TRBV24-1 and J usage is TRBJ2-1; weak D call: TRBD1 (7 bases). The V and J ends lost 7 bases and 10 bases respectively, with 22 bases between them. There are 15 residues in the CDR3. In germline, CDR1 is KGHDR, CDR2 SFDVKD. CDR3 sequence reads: CATSTSRGSGEEQFF. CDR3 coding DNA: TGTGCCACCAGCACTAGCAGGGGGAGTGGGGAAGAGCAGTTCTTC.

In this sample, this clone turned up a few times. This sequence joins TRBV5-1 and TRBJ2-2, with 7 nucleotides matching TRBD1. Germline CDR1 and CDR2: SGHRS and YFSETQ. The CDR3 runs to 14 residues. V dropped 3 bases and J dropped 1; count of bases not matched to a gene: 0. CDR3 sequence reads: CASSWTGNTGELFF. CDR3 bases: TGCGCCAGCAGCTGGACAGGGAACACCGGGGAGCTGTTTTTT. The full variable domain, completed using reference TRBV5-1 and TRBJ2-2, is KAGVTQTPRYLIKTRGQQVTLSCSPISGHRSVSWYQQTPGQGLQFLFEYFSETQRNKGNFPGRFSGRQFSNSRSEMNVSTLELGDSALYLCASSWTGNTGELFFGEGSRLTVL.

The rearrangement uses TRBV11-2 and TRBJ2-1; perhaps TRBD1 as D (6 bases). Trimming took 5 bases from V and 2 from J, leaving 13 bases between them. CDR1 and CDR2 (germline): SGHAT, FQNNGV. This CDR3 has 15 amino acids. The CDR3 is CASSRGHAAYNEQFF. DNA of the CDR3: TGTGCCAGCAGCCGGGGACACGCCGCCTACAATGAGCAGTTCTTC.

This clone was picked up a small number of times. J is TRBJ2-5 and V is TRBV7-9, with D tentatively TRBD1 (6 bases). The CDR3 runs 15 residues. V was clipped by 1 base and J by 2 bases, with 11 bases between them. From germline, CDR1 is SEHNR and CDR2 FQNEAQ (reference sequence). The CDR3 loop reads CASSLVAGDQETQYF. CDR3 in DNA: TGTGCCAGCAGCTTAGTGGCAGGGGATCAAGAGACCCAGTACTTC.

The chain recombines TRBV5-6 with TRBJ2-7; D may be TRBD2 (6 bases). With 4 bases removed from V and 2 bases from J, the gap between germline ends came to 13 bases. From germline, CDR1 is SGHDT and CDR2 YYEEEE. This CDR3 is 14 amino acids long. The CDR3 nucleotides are TGTGCCAGCAGCCTCGGGGACTTTACCTACGAGCAGTACTTC. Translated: CASSLGDFTYEQYF. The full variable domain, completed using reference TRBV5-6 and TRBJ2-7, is DAGVTQSPTHLIKTRGQQVTLRCSPKSGHDTVSWYQQALGQGPQFIFQYYEEEERQRGNFPDRFSGHQFPNYSSELNVNALLLGDSALYLCASSLGDFTYEQYFGPGTRLTVT.

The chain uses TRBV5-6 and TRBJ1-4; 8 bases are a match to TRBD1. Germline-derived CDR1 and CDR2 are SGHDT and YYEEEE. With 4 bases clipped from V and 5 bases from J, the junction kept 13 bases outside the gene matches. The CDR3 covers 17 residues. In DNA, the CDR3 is TGTGCCAGCAGCGCCTGGGGACAGGCCCTGTTGAATGAAAAACTGTTTTTT. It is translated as CASSAWGQALLNEKLFF.

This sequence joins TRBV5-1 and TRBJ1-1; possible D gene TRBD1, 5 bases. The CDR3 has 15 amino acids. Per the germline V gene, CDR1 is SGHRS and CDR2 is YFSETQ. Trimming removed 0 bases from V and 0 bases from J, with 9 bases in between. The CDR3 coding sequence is TGCGCCAGCAGCTTGGCCGACAGCCTGAACACTGAAGCTTTCTTT. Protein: CASSLADSLNTEAFF.

Written as DNA, the CDR3 is TGCGCCAGCAGCTTGGGGGCTTCCCGCGAGCAGTACTTC. This translates into CASSLGASREQYF. The chain recombines TRBV5-1 with TRBJ2-7, with D unresolved. This CDR3 contains 13 residues. CDR1 SGHRS and CDR2 YFSETQ come from the germline V gene. V dropped 0 bases and J dropped 6 bases, with 10 bases sitting between them.

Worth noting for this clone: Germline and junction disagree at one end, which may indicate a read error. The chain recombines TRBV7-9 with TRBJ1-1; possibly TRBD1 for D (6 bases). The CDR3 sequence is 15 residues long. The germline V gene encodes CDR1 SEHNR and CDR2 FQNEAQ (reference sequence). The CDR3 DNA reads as TGTGCCAGCAGCCAAGGGGAGTCAGGGGCATTTAGGACGGCCTTT. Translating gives CASSQGESGAFRTAF.

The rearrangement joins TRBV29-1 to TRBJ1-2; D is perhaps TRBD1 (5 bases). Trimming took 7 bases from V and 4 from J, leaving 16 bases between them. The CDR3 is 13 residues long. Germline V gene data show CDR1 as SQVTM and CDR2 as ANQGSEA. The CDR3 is CSAESGLTYGYTF. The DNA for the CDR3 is TGCAGCGCAGAATCGGGACTGACCTATGGCTACACCTTC. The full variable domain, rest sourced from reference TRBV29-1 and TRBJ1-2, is SAVISQKPSRDICQRGTSLTIQCQVDSQVTMMFWYRQQPGQSLTLIATANQGSEATYESGFVIDKFPISRPNLTFSTLTVSNMSPEDSSIYLCSAESGLTYGYTFGSGTRLTVV.